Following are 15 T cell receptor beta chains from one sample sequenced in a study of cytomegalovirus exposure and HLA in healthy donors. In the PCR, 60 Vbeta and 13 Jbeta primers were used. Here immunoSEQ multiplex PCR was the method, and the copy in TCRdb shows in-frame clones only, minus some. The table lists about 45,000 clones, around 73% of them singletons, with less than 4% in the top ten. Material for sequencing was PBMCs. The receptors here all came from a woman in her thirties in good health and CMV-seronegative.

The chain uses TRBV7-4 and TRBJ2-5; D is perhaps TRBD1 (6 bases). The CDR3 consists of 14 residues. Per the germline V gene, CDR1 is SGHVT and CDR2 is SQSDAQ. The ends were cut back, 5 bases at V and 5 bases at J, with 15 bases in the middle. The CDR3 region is CASSQTGKVETQYF. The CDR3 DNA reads TGTGCCAGCAGCCAAACAGGGAAAGTGGAGACCCAGTACTTC.

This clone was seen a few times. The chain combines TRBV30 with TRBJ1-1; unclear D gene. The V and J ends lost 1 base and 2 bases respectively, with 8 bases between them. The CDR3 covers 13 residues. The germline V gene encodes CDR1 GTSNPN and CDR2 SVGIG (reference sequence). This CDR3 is CAWSARINTEAFF. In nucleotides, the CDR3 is TGTGCCTGGAGTGCTAGAATAAACACTGAAGCTTTCTTT.

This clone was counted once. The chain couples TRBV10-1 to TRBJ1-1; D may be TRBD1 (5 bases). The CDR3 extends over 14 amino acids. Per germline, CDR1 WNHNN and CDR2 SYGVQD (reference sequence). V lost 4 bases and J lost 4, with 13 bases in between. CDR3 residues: CASSASRVSTEAFF. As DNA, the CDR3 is TGCGCCAGCAGTGCTTCCAGGGTATCCACTGAAGCTTTCTTT.

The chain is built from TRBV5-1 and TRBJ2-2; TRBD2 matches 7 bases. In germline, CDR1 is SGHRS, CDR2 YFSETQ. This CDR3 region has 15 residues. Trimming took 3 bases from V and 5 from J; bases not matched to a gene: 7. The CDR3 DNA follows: TGCGCCAGCAGCTCGGAGGGAGGGCGGACCGGGGAGCTGTTTTTT. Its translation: CASSSEGGRTGELFF.

CDR3 sequence: CASGSAGELFF. For the CDR3, the DNA is TGCGCCAGCGGGAGCGCCGGGGAGCTGTTTTTT. The gene calls are TRBV5-1 and TRBJ2-2; D might be TRBD2 (5 bases). Germline-derived CDR1 and CDR2 are SGHRS and YFSETQ. Between the trimmed V and J ends, which lost 7 bases and 6 bases, there was a span of 7 bases. CDR3 length: 11 amino acids.

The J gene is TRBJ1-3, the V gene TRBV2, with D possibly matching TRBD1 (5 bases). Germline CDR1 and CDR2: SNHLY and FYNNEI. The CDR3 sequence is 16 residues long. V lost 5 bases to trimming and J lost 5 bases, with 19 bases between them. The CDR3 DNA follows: TGTGCCAGCAGTTCCCGCAGGGAGGGGCCACGAAACACCATATATTTT. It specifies CASSSRREGPRNTIYF.

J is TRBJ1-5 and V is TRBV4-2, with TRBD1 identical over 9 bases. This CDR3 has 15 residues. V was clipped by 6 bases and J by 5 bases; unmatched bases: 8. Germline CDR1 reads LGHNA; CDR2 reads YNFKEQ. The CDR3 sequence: CASRRTGGGDQPQHF. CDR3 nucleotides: TGTGCCAGCAGACGCACAGGGGGCGGAGATCAGCCCCAGCATTTT.

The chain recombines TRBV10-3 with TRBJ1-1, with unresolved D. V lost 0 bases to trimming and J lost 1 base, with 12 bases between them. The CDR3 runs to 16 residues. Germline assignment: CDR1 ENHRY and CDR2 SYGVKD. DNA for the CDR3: TGTGCCATCAGTGAGTCGATGATGCGAAAGAACACTGAAGCTTTCTTT. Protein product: CAISESMMRKNTEAFF.

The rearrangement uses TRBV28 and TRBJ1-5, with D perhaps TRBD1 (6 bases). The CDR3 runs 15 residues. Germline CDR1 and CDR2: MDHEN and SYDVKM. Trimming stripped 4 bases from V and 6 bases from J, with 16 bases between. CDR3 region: CASSSYGGASQPQHF. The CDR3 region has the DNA TGTGCCAGCAGTTCATACGGGGGGGCAAGTCAGCCCCAGCATTTT.

In DNA, the CDR3 is TGTGCCAGCAGCCAATACGGTGGGCCCTACGAGCAGTACTTC. Protein: CASSQYGGPYEQYF. The chain combines TRBV7-2 with TRBJ2-7, with no clear D. V was pared by 5 bases and J by 2 bases, with 13 bases between. Germline CDR1 and CDR2: SGHTA and FQGNSA. CDR3 length: 14 residues.

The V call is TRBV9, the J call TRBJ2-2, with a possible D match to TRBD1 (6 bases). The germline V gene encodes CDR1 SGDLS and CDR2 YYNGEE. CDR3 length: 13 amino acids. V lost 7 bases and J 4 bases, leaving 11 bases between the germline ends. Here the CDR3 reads CASGSGVTGELFF. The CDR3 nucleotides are TGTGCCAGCGGGTCAGGGGTCACCGGGGAGCTGTTTTTT.

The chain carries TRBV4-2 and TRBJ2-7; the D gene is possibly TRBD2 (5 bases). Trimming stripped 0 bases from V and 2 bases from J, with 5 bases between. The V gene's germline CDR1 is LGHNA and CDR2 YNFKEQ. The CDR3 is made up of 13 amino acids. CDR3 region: CASSQERAYEQYF. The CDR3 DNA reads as TGTGCCAGCAGCCAAGAGAGGGCCTACGAGCAGTACTTC.

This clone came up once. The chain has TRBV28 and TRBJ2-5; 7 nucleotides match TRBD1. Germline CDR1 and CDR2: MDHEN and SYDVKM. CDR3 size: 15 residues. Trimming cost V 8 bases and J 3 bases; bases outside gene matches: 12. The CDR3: CASGRPGQIKETQYF. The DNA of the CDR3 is TGTGCCAGCGGACGACCGGGACAGATAAAAGAGACCCAGTACTTC.

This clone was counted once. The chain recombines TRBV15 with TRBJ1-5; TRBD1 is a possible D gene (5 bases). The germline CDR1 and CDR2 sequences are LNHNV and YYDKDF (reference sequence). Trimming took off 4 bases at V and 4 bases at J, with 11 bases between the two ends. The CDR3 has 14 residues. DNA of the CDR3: TGTGCCACCAGCAACCGGGACTTTAATCAGCCCCAGCATTTT. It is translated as CATSNRDFNQPQHF.

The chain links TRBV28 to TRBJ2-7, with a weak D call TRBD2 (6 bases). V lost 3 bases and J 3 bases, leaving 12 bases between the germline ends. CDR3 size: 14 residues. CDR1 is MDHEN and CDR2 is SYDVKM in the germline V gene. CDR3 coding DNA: TGTGCCAGCAGTTTTGAGGGGACTTTCTACGAGCAGTACTTC. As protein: CASSFEGTFYEQYF. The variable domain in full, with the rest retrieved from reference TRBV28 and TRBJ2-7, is DVKVTQSSRYLVKRTGEKVFLECVQDMDHENMFWYRQDPGLGLRLIYFSYDVKMKEKGDIPEGYSVSREKKERFSLILESASTNQTSMYLCASSFEGTFYEQYFGPGTRLTVT.